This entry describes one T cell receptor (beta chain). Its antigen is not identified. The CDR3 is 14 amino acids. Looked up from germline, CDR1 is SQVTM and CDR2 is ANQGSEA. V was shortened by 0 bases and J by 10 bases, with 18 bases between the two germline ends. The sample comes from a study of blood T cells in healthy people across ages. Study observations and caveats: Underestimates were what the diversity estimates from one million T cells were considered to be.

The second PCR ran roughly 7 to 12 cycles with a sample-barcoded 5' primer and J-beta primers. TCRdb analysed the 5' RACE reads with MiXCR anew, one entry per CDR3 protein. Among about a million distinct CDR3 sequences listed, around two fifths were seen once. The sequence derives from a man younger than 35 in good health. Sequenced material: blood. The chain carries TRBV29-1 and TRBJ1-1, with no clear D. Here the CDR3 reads CSVEDPMRRRGAFF. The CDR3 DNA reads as TGCAGCGTTGAAGACCCCATGCGGCGCCGGGGAGCTTTCTTT.